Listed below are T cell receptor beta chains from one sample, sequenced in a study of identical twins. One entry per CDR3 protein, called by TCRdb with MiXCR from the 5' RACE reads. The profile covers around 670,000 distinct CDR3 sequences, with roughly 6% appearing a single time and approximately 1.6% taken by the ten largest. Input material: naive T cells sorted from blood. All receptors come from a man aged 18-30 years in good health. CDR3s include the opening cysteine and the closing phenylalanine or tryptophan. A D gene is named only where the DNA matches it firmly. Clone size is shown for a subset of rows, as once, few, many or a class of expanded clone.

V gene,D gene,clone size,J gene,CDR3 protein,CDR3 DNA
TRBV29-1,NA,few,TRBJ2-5,CSVFAETQYF,TGCAGCGTTTTCGCAGAGACCCAGTACTTC
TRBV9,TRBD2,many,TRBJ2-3,CASSVDEREYPDTQYF,TGTGCCAGCAGCGTAGATGAGCGGGAGTACCCAGATACGCAGTATTTT
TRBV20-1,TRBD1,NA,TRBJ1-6,CSARDREMSPLHF,TGCAGTGCTCGCGACAGGGAGATGTCACCCCTCCACTTT
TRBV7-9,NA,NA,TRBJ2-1,CASSLTRFIVYNEQFF,TGTGCCAGCAGCTTAACTAGATTTATTGTATACAATGAGCAGTTCTTC
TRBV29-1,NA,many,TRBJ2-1,CSGSGLNEQFF,TGCAGCGGGAGCGGGCTCAATGAGCAGTTCTTC
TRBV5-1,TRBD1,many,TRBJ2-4,CASSLSGQGDIQYF,TGCGCCAGCAGCTTGTCGGGACAGGGGGACATTCAGTACTTC
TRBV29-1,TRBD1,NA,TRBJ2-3,CSVSDRGLNTQYF,TGCAGCGTCTCGGACAGGGGGCTGAATACGCAGTATTTT
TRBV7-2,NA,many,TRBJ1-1,CASSLLGGRGNTEAFF,TGTGCCAGCAGCTTATTGGGGGGTAGAGGGAACACTGAAGCTTTCTTT
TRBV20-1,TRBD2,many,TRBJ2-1,CSARDPKGLAGESSYNEQFF,TGCAGTGCTAGAGATCCGAAAGGACTAGCGGGAGAGAGCTCCTACAATGAGCAGTTCTTC
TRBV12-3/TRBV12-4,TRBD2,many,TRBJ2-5,CASSHGTSGRRGETQYF,TGTGCCAGCAGTCATGGGACTAGCGGGAGGAGAGGAGAGACCCAGTACTTC
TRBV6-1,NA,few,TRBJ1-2,CASSHEGPLGDGYTF,TGTGCCAGCAGCCATGAGGGGCCGTTGGGGGATGGCTACACCTTC
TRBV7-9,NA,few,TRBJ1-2,CASSYPSRGGGYTF,TGTGCCAGCAGCTACCCATCCCGCGGGGGAGGCTACACCTTC
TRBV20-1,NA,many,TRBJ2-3,CSARDQLPSTDTQYF,TGCAGTGCTAGAGATCAGTTGCCTAGCACAGATACGCAGTATTTT
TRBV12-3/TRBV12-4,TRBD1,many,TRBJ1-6,CASSRGGPYNSPLHF,TGTGCCAGCAGCCGAGGGGGCCCCTATAATTCACCCCTCCACTTT
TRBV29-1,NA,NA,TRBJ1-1,CSVSRDTEAFF,TGCAGCGTTAGCCGGGACACCGAAGCTTTCTTT
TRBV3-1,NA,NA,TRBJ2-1,CASSRDRVSGGYNEQFF,TGTGCCAGCAGCCGAGACAGGGTGAGCGGGGGCTACAATGAGCAGTTCTTC
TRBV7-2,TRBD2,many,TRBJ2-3,CASSFGTTKEDDTQYF,TGTGCCAGCAGCTTTGGGACTACAAAAGAGGACGATACGCAGTATTTT
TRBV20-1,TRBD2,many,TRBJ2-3,CSASDPGGLAGSDTQYF,TGCAGTGCTAGCGACCCGGGCGGACTAGCGGGATCGGATACGCAGTATTTT
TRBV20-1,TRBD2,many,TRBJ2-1,CSASPTSGSPNEQFF,TGCAGTGCTAGCCCGACTAGCGGGAGTCCGAATGAGCAGTTCTTC
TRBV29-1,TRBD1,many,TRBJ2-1,CSVVSQGSFYNEQFF,TGCAGCGTTGTTTCACAGGGGTCCTTCTACAATGAGCAGTTCTTC
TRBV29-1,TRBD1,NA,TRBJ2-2,CSGRGQGLTGELFF,TGCAGCGGGAGGGGACAGGGGCTGACCGGGGAGCTGTTTTTT
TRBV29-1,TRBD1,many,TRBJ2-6,CSVMLDRVTLGGANVLTF,TGCAGCGTGATGTTGGACAGGGTTACTCTTGGCGGGGCCAACGTCCTGACTTTC
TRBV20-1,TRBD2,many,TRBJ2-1,CSVPGLAGVIF,TGCAGTGTTCCGGGACTAGCGGGAGTTATCTTC
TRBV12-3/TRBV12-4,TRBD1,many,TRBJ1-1,CASWGQVGTEAFF,TGTGCCAGCTGGGGACAGGTAGGCACTGAAGCTTTCTTT
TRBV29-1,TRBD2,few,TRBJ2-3,CSVGGGADSDTQYF,TGCAGCGTCGGGGGGGGGGCGGACTCAGATACGCAGTATTTT
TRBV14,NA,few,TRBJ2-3,CASSSTGTTSTDTQYF,TGTGCCAGCAGCTCAACCGGGACGACTAGCACAGATACGCAGTATTTT
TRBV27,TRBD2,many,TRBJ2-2,CASSWSASGIVLELFF,TGTGCCAGCAGTTGGTCGGCTAGCGGGATAGTTCTGGAGCTGTTTTTT
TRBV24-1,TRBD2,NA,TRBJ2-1,CATSDTGLAIDEQFF,TGTGCCACCAGTGATACGGGACTAGCGATCGATGAGCAGTTCTTC
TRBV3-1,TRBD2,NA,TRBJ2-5,CASSQDGAGGHETQYF,TGTGCCAGCAGCCAAGACGGCGCGGGAGGGCACGAGACCCAGTACTTC
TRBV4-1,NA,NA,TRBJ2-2,CASSPQGVDTGELFF,TGCGCCAGCAGCCCCCAGGGCGTGGACACCGGGGAGCTGTTTTTT
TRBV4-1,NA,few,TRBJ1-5,CASSQVWTEPQHF,TGCGCCAGCAGCCAAGTTTGGACGGAGCCCCAGCATTTT
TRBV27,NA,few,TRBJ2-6,CASTIRFLESGANVLTF,TGTGCCAGCACCATCCGATTCTTGGAATCTGGGGCCAACGTCCTGACTTTC
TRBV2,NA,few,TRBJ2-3,CASSAGVTDTQYF,TGTGCCAGCAGTGCGGGGGTGACAGATACGCAGTATTTT
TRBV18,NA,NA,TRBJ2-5,CASSPVKGHQETQYF,TGTGCCAGCTCACCAGTCAAAGGGCACCAAGAGACCCAGTACTTC
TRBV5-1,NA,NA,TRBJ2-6,CASSIPSGANVLTF,TGCGCCAGCAGCATTCCCTCTGGGGCCAACGTCCTGACTTTC
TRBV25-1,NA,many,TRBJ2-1,CASLGSPHYNEQFF,TGTGCCAGCCTCGGGTCTCCTCACTACAATGAGCAGTTCTTC
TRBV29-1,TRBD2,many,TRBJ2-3,CSVASGRVTDTQYF,TGCAGCGTTGCTAGCGGGAGGGTCACAGATACGCAGTATTTT
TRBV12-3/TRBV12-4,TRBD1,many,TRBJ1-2,CASRAGTGGSGYTF,TGTGCCAGCAGAGCTGGGACAGGGGGCTCAGGCTACACCTTC
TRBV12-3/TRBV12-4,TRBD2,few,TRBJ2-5,CASSPGLAGPQETQYF,TGTGCCAGCAGTCCAGGACTAGCGGGACCCCAAGAGACCCAGTACTTC
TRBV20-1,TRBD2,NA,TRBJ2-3,CSARALAGGSVLTDTQYF,TGCAGTGCCAGAGCCCTAGCGGGAGGTTCTGTGTTAACAGATACGCAGTATTTT
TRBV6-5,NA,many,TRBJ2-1,CASSLSWSTNEQFF,TGTGCCAGCAGCCTTAGCTGGAGTACGAATGAGCAGTTCTTC
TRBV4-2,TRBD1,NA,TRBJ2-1,CASRGQDRVNEQFF,TGTGCCAGCAGGGGACAGGACAGGGTCAATGAGCAGTTCTTC
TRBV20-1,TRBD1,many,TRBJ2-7,CSAAPGQGAYEQYF,TGCAGTGCTGCTCCGGGACAGGGAGCCTACGAGCAGTACTTC
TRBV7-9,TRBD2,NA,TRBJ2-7,CASSLSGSLSREQYF,TGTGCCAGCAGCTTAAGCGGGAGTTTATCGAGGGAGCAGTACTTC
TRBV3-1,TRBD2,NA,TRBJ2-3,CASSQESGRPWRTDTQYF,TGTGCCAGCAGCCAAGAGAGCGGGAGGCCGTGGCGCACAGATACGCAGTATTTT
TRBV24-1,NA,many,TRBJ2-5,CATSDFQGGQETQYF,TGTGCCACCAGTGATTTTCAGGGAGGCCAAGAGACCCAGTACTTC
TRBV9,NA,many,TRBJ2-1,CARTPGITYNEQFF,TGTGCCAGAACCCCGGGAATCACCTACAATGAGCAGTTCTTC
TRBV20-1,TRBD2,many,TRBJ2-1,CSAEKPLAGAYNEQFF,TGCAGTGCAGAAAAGCCCCTAGCGGGAGCTTACAATGAGCAGTTCTTC
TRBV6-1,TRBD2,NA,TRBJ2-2,CASRASGSGTGELFF,TGTGCCAGCAGAGCTAGCGGGAGTGGCACCGGGGAGCTGTTTTTT
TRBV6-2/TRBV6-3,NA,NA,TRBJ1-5,CASSYSWQGGQPQHF,TGTGCCAGCAGTTACTCTTGGCAGGGTGGCCAGCCCCAGCATTTT
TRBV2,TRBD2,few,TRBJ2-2,CASRRTSGSGGTGELFF,TGTGCCAGCAGGCGGACTAGCGGGAGTGGCGGCACCGGGGAGCTGTTTTTT
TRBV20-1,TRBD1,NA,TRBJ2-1,CSARDRYSYNEQFF,TGCAGTGCTAGGGACAGGTACTCCTACAATGAGCAGTTCTTC
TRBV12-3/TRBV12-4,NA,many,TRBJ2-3,CASRRELGDTQYF,TGTGCCAGCAGAAGGGAGTTAGGAGATACGCAGTATTTT
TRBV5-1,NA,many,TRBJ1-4,CASSRAVSGNEKLFF,TGCGCCAGCAGCCGGGCCGTCTCTGGGAATGAAAAACTGTTTTTT